This TCR beta chain was recorded in a study of blood T cell repertoires in COVID-19. The method was immunoSEQ multiplex PCR; TCRdb's version includes in-frame clones alone and lacks a portion of them. Here the sample spans around 50,000 clones, around 87% being singletons. The receptor's source is a man over 45 with active COVID-19. The source material was peripheral blood.

CDR3 coding DNA: TGTGCCAGCAGTGACTCGATTTCGTCCAATCGTAGAGGCTACACCTTC. It encodes CASSDSISSNRRGYTF. V and J are TRBV6-4 and TRBJ1-2; D is ambiguous. Trimming pared 0 bases from V and 8 bases from J, leaving 19 bases between. The germline V gene encodes CDR1 MRHNA and CDR2 SNTAGT. CDR3 length equals 16 residues.